A selection of T cell receptor beta chains follows, all from one sample in a study of shared clonotypes between healthy human individuals. The method was immunoSEQ multiplex PCR; TCRdb's version includes in-frame clones alone and lacks a portion of them. The table shows 2 million to 2.5 million clones, with 80% to 95% occurring only once. What was sequenced was naive CD4+ T cells from PBMCs. The receptors were sampled from a man between 18 and 35 years old in good health. Some clones in this sample may be carry-over from other donors' samples. CDR3s include the opening cysteine and the closing phenylalanine or tryptophan. D genes are given only for firm matches. Not every row has a clone size; where given, it reads once, few, many or a size class.

TRBJ2-3,TRBV9,-,-,CASSSTPRETDTQYF,TGTGCCAGCAGCTCCACCCCGAGGGAGACAGATACGCAGTATTTT
TRBJ2-4,TRBV6-5,-,TRBD1,CASKGTGIAKNIQYF,TGTGCCAGCAAAGGGACAGGGATCGCCAAAAACATTCAGTACTTC
TRBJ1-1,TRBV5-1,-,-,CASSFDSTRAFF,TGCGCCAGCAGCTTTGACAGTACAAGAGCTTTCTTT
TRBJ1-6,TRBV9,-,-,CASSVAIDSPLHF,TGTGCCAGCAGCGTAGCCATAGATTCACCCCTCCACTTT
TRBJ2-7,TRBV7-3,once,TRBD2,CASSLSAGVFYEQYF,TGTGCCAGCAGCTTATCAGCGGGGGTGTTTTACGAGCAGTACTTC
TRBJ2-5,TRBV1,-,-,CTSSQDRASEMQTQYF,TGCACCAGCAGCCAAGATCGGGCCAGTGAGATGCAGACCCAGTACTTC
TRBJ2-3,TRBV15,-,TRBD2,CATSRLAGVADTQYF,TGTGCCACCAGCCGTCTAGCGGGAGTGGCAGATACGCAGTATTTT
TRBJ1-1,TRBV10-3,-,-,CASGGAGTEAFF,TGTGCCTCCGGAGGCGCGGGCACTGAAGCTTTCTTT
TRBJ1-3,TRBV11-2,-,-,CASSLAREGNTIYF,TGTGCCAGCAGCTTAGCCAGGGAAGGAAACACCATATATTTT
TRBJ2-4,TRBV18,-,-,CASSPPGPDAKNIQYF,TGTGCCAGCTCACCACCGGGCCCGGATGCCAAAAACATTCAGTACTTC
TRBJ1-1,TRBV29-1,-,-,CSGKGPDFLGTEAFF,TGCAGCGGTAAAGGACCCGACTTCTTAGGCACTGAAGCTTTCTTT
TRBJ2-7,TRBV27,-,TRBD2,CAGRGAGGFSYEQYF,TGTGCCGGCAGGGGAGCGGGAGGTTTCTCCTACGAGCAGTACTTC
TRBJ2-3,TRBV6-1,once,-,CASTSGLSTDTQYF,TGTGCCAGCACCTCGGGACTGAGCACAGATACGCAGTATTTT
TRBJ2-7,TRBV2,-,-,CASSEQVTYEQYF,TGTGCCAGCAGTGAGCAGGTCACCTACGAGCAGTACTTC
TRBJ2-7,TRBV6-6,-,-,CASSYPDGHDSYEQYF,TGTGCCAGCAGTTACCCCGACGGTCACGATTCCTACGAGCAGTACTTC
TRBJ2-1,TRBV19,-,-,CASSTVGRSSYNEQFF,TGTGCCAGTAGTACCGTGGGGCGGAGCTCCTACAATGAGCAGTTCTTC
TRBJ1-4,TRBV7-2,-,-,CASAKGKDEKLFF,TGTGCCAGCGCTAAGGGAAAGGATGAAAAACTGTTTTTT
TRBJ1-4,TRBV18,-,-,CASSPQGGDGTNEKLFF,TGTGCCAGCTCACCTCAGGGAGGGGATGGAACTAATGAAAAACTGTTTTTT
TRBJ1-2,TRBV6-6,few,-,CASTSGGVGYTF,TGTGCCAGCACGTCGGGAGGGGTCGGCTACACCTTC
TRBJ2-3,TRBV10-3,-,TRBD2,CAISYGTRSTDTQYF,TGTGCCATCAGTTACGGGACTAGGAGCACAGATACGCAGTATTTT
TRBJ2-2,TRBV19,-,-,CASSTGANTGELFF,TGTGCCAGTAGTACCGGGGCTAACACCGGGGAGCTGTTTTTT
TRBJ2-7,TRBV7-9,-,TRBD1,CASSGSDRDGQREQYF,TGTGCCAGCAGCGGGTCGGACAGGGACGGTCAACGCGAGCAGTACTTC
TRBJ2-7,TRBV7-9,-,TRBD2,CASSSSGTSGYEQYF,TGTGCCAGCAGCTCATCCGGGACTAGCGGTTACGAGCAGTACTTC
TRBJ2-7,TRBV4-1,-,-,CASSQVADVRNYEQYF,TGCGCCAGCAGCCAAGTCGCCGACGTTCGGAACTACGAGCAGTACTTC
TRBJ2-2,TRBV28,once,-,CASSSPRPGNTGELFF,TGTGCCAGCAGCTCCCCCCGCCCAGGAAACACCGGGGAGCTGTTTTTT
TRBJ2-6,TRBV28,-,-,CASSLSQGVLTF,TGTGCCAGCAGTTTGAGTCAAGGCGTCCTGACTTTC
TRBJ2-6,TRBV5-8,-,-,CASSTPKAGANVLTF,TGTGCCAGCAGCACGCCCAAGGCTGGGGCCAACGTCCTGACTTTC
TRBJ2-1,TRBV19,-,-,CASSPQGGVFYNEQFF,TGTGCCAGTAGTCCTCAGGGGGGAGTTTTCTACAATGAGCAGTTCTTC
TRBJ1-1,TRBV5-1,-,-,CASSLGWGQMLNTEAFF,TGCGCCAGCAGCTTGGGTTGGGGACAAATGTTGAACACTGAAGCTTTCTTT
TRBJ2-7,TRBV6-1,-,-,CASKRSLLDTYEQYF,TGTGCCAGCAAAAGATCCCTTTTGGATACCTACGAGCAGTACTTC
TRBJ2-7,TRBV27,-,TRBD1,CASRLTRTGGIYEQYF,TGTGCCAGCAGACTTACTCGGACAGGGGGCATCTACGAGCAGTACTTC
TRBJ1-5,TRBV2,-,-,CASSYRDGNQPQHF,TGTGCCAGCAGCTACCGGGACGGCAATCAGCCCCAGCATTTT
TRBJ2-7,TRBV7-3,-,-,CASSPHAAGGHEQYF,TGTGCCAGCAGCCCTCATGCGGCAGGGGGGCACGAGCAGTACTTC
TRBJ1-5,TRBV28,-,-,CASGQPQHF,TGTGCCAGTGGTCAGCCCCAGCATTTT
TRBJ2-7,TRBV30,-,-,CAWSVLTGKNEQYF,TGTGCCTGGAGTGTACTAACAGGGAAGAACGAGCAGTACTTC
TRBJ2-7,TRBV9,-,-,CASSAGPGTYEQYF,TGTGCCAGCAGCGCGGGACCGGGCACCTACGAGCAGTACTTC
TRBJ2-5,TRBV5-1,-,TRBD1,CASSLPRDSVGETQYF,TGCGCCAGCAGCTTGCCCCGGGACAGCGTAGGGGAGACCCAGTACTTC
TRBJ1-3,TRBV4-1,-,-,CASMSLGTAGNTIYF,TGCGCCAGCATGAGCCTCGGGACTGCTGGAAACACCATATATTTT
TRBJ1-2,TRBV6-5,-,TRBD1,CASSPGTGGGGYTF,TGTGCCAGCAGTCCCGGGACAGGGGGCGGTGGCTACACCTTC